A selection of T cell receptor beta chains follows, all from one sample in a study of blood T cell repertoires in COVID-19. The data were produced by immunoSEQ multiplex PCR, yet TCRdb's version contains in-frame clones alone and is incomplete. The sample lists 280,000 or so clones, 85% occurring once. Specimen: PBMCs or T cells enriched from blood (not recorded which). The receptors here all came from a woman between 50 and 59 years old who had recovered from COVID-19. CDR3s include the opening cysteine and the closing phenylalanine or tryptophan.

CDR3aa	v_gene	j_gene
CASSPHGGAYEQYF	TRBV27	TRBJ2-7
CASSLVGSGGFSSYNEQFF	TRBV5-1	TRBJ2-1
CASSLVSGVYNEQFF	TRBV5-1	TRBJ2-1
CASSPGLAGRETQYF	TRBV5-1	TRBJ2-5
CASSPTTGANTEAFF	TRBV27	TRBJ1-1
CASSFGTSGTDTQYF	TRBV11-3	TRBJ2-3
CASTKGLAVYNEQFF	TRBV6-5	TRBJ2-1
CASSRTGATNEKLFF	TRBV6-2/TRBV6-3	TRBJ1-4
CASRGPPGDIQYF	TRBV7-2	TRBJ2-4
CASSLELNYGYTF	TRBV14	TRBJ1-2
CASSRGRGWDPYGYTF	TRBV4-1	TRBJ1-2
CASSPEQGSGNTIYF	TRBV5-1	TRBJ1-3
CAWNRDYLSTDTQYF	TRBV30	TRBJ2-3
CASSPLGTGDEQYF	TRBV18	TRBJ2-7
CASSLYLAPDYNEQFF	TRBV9	TRBJ2-1
CASSPQGPRQGYTF	TRBV18	TRBJ1-2
CALHPGLGVVRGTEAFF	TRBV30	TRBJ1-1
CSVPDGSGLDTIYF	TRBV29-1	TRBJ1-3
CASSRGGSAEQFF	TRBV4-2	TRBJ2-1
CASRASGSYEQYF	TRBV19	TRBJ2-7